The 8 T cell receptor beta chains reported below all come from one sample, sequenced in a study of cytomegalovirus exposure and HLA in healthy donors. Use of 60 Vbeta and 13 Jbeta primers characterized the PCR. Assay: immunoSEQ multiplex PCR; the TCRdb copy retains only in-frame clones and omits some. The table includes about 160,000 clones, roughly four fifths detected once. Material: PBMCs. The receptors were gathered from a woman aged 50 to 60 in good health and CMV-seropositive.

The V and J genes are TRBV7-9 and TRBJ1-2, with 9 nucleotides matching TRBD1. The ends lost 2 bases at V and 5 bases at J; junction bases unmatched: 3. The CDR3 has 14 amino acids. Germline-derived CDR1 and CDR2 are SEHNR and FQNEAQ (reference sequence). The DNA for the CDR3 is TGTGCCAGCAGCTTATCGACAGGGGGTTATGGCTACACCTTC. It codes for CASSLSTGGYGYTF.

This clone was detected a few times. The chain couples TRBV5-4 to TRBJ2-1; 16 bases map to TRBD2. The J segment lost 7 bases and the V segment lost 4 bases, leaving 14 bases of the junction unmatched. From germline, CDR1 is SGHNT and CDR2 YYREEE (reference sequence). The CDR3 is made up of 19 amino acids. The CDR3 loop reads CASSQGTSGGAAVVNEQFF. CDR3 in DNA: TGTGCCAGCAGCCAGGGGACTAGCGGGGGGGCCGCAGTAGTGAATGAGCAGTTCTTC.

V usage is TRBV6-4 and J usage is TRBJ2-1; TRBD1 matches at 8 bases. This CDR3 comprises 15 residues. After removal of 4 bases from V and 7 bases from J, the junction contained 9 bases not matched to a gene. Germline V gene lookup returns CDR1 MRHNA and CDR2 SNTAGT. The CDR3 region is CASSAGGDRGNEQFF. For the CDR3, the DNA is TGTGCCAGCAGTGCAGGGGGCGACAGAGGGAATGAGCAGTTCTTC.

The rearrangement joins TRBV10-3 to TRBJ2-1; TRBD2 matches at 7 bases. This CDR3 is built from 14 residues. The germline CDR1 and CDR2 sequences are ENHRY and SYGVKD. V shed 6 bases, J shed 1 base, and the junction held 3 bases outside the gene matches. DNA of the CDR3: TGTGCCATCAGCCCGGGGGGATCCTACAATGAGCAGTTCTTC. Encoded protein: CAISPGGSYNEQFF.

The rearrangement uses TRBV29-1 and TRBJ2-5, with TRBD1 matching over 7 bases. The J segment lost 4 bases and the V segment lost 3 bases, leaving 11 bases of the junction unmatched. Germline lookup yields CDR1 SQVTM and CDR2 ANQGSEA. CDR3 length: 15 residues. In DNA, the CDR3 is TGCAGCGTTGACTATGGAGGCAGGGGGAGAGAGACCCAGTACTTC. Translating gives CSVDYGGRGRETQYF.

The V and J genes are TRBV5-1 and TRBJ2-7; TRBD1 might be the D (5 bases). Germline CDR1 is SGHRS and CDR2 is YFSETQ. The V and J ends lost 4 bases and 6 bases respectively, with 11 bases between them. The CDR3 sequence is 12 residues long. Written as DNA, the CDR3 is TGCGCCAGCAGCAACAAGGGGTCCGAGCAGTACTTC. The encoded protein is CASSNKGSEQYF. Filled out from reference TRBV5-1 and TRBJ2-7, the complete variable domain reads KAGVTQTPRYLIKTRGQQVTLSCSPISGHRSVSWYQQTPGQGLQFLFEYFSETQRNKGNFPGRFSGRQFSNSRSEMNVSTLELGDSALYLCASSNKGSEQYFGPGTRLTVT.

The rearrangement uses TRBV18 and TRBJ1-6, with TRBD1 as a possible D gene (5 bases). Trimming removed 6 bases from V and 8 bases from J, with 17 bases in between. Per the germline V gene, CDR1 is KGHSH and CDR2 is LQKENI. The length of the CDR3 is 15 residues. CDR3: CASSHRQGGDSPLHF. In DNA form, the CDR3 reads TGTGCCAGCTCTCACCGGCAGGGTGGGGATTCACCCCTCCACTTT.

The V and J genes are TRBV30 and TRBJ1-2; the D gene is possibly TRBD1 (6 bases). CDR1 and CDR2 (germline): GTSNPN, SVGIG (reference sequence). The length of the CDR3 is 11 residues. V was shortened by 4 bases and J by 7 bases, with 10 bases between the two germline ends. This chain's CDR3 is CAWNRVGGYTF. As DNA, the CDR3 is TGTGCCTGGAACAGGGTTGGTGGCTACACCTTC.